One sample yielded the 28 T cell receptor beta chains listed below, sequenced in a study of OX40 agonist ivuxolimab in advanced cancers. Assay: immunoSEQ multiplex PCR; the TCRdb copy retains only in-frame clones and omits some. The sample shows tens of thousands of clones, around four fifths of them seen only once. The sample in question was CD4+ or CD8+ T cells sorted from blood, obtained in a trial of the OX40 agonist ivuxolimab. The receptors come from an adult with an advanced solid tumor such as melanoma, head and neck, liver or kidney cancer.

This chain connects TRBV19 to TRBJ1-5, with D tentatively TRBD1 (6 bases). V was clipped by 5 bases and J by 5 bases, with 10 bases between them. Germline values: CDR1 LNHDA, CDR2 SQIVND (reference sequence). The CDR3 totals 13 residues. The CDR3 DNA is TGTGCCAGTAGTGGGGGGCGCGATCAGCCCCAGCATTTT. It translates to CASSGGRDQPQHF.

V and J are TRBV27 and TRBJ2-7; 12 bases fit TRBD1. The CDR3 sequence is 15 residues long. CDR1 is MNHEY and CDR2 is SMNVEV in the germline V gene (reference sequence). V shed 5 bases, J shed 6 bases, and the junction held 8 bases outside the gene matches. The CDR3 spells CASSLVPGQGAEQYF. The DNA of the CDR3 is TGTGCCAGCAGTCTCGTCCCGGGACAGGGGGCCGAGCAGTACTTC.

In nucleotides, the CDR3 is TGTGCCAGCCATGCCCGACAGGGATATGGCTACACCTTC. Residues: CASHARQGYGYTF. The V and J genes are TRBV2 and TRBJ1-2; TRBD1 matches 7 bases. CDR3 size: 13 residues. Germline CDR1 is SNHLY and CDR2 is FYNNEI. V shed 8 bases, J shed 5 bases, and the junction held 8 bases outside the gene matches.

The V gene is TRBV6-4, the J gene TRBJ2-1; 10 bases are a match to TRBD2. Germline trimming cut 6 bases from V and 8 bases from J; bases unmatched to any gene: 7. CDR1 and CDR2 from the germline V gene are MRHNA and SNTAGT. The CDR3 runs to 14 residues. The CDR3 is CASRPTSGYHEQFF. CDR3 in DNA: TGTGCCAGCAGACCGACTAGCGGGTATCATGAGCAGTTCTTC.

V usage is TRBV2 and J usage is TRBJ2-3, with 9 bases matching TRBD1. The CDR3 runs 14 residues. The germline V gene has CDR1 SNHLY and CDR2 FYNNEI. V was pared by 10 bases and J by 2 bases, with 7 bases of the junction left unmatched. The CDR3 nucleotides are TGTGCCACTTCACAGGGGGCTTCCACAGATACGCAGTATTTT. Its protein product is CATSQGASTDTQYF.

V is TRBV28 and J is TRBJ1-4; 8 bases line up with TRBD1. This CDR3 spans 15 amino acids. V gave up 7 bases and J gave up 8 bases; unmatched junction bases: 12. Per the germline V gene, CDR1 is MDHEN and CDR2 is SYDVKM. This chain's CDR3 is CASTLSGGREEKLFF. The DNA of the CDR3 is TGTGCCAGCACCCTATCAGGGGGCAGGGAAGAAAAACTGTTTTTT.

This chain links TRBV5-8 with TRBJ2-1; D might be TRBD1 or TRBD2, each matching 5 bases. CDR3 length: 12 residues. Germline-derived CDR1 and CDR2 are SGHTS and YDEGEE. Trimming cost V 4 bases and J 6 bases, with 8 bases left between them. This CDR3 reads CASSGGFNEQFF. In nucleotides, the CDR3 is TGTGCCAGCAGCGGGGGATTCAATGAGCAGTTCTTC.

This clone appeared a single time. V and J are TRBV7-8 and TRBJ2-7; TRBD1 matches at 8 bases. Germline V gene sequence: CDR1 SGHVS, CDR2 FQNEAQ. The CDR3 contains 17 residues. The junction had 15 bases not matched to a gene; V was cut back by 5 bases and J by 3 bases. The DNA of the CDR3 is TGTGCCAGCAGCCCCACGTCCCCGGGACAGGTTATCTACGAGCAGTACTTC. Residues: CASSPTSPGQVIYEQYF.

The chain carries TRBV30 and TRBJ1-1; D is uncertain. With 2 bases removed from V and 6 bases from J, the gap between germline ends came to 7 bases. CDR3 length equals 11 residues. Germline V gives CDR1 GTSNPN, CDR2 SVGIG (reference sequence). CDR3 loop: CAWSRKSEAFF. The CDR3 bases are TGTGCCTGGAGTCGAAAATCTGAAGCTTTCTTT.

This chain connects TRBV15 to TRBJ1-5; D is ambiguous. V lost 2 bases to trimming and J lost 6 bases, with 2 bases between them. The germline gives CDR1 LNHNV, CDR2 YYDKDF (reference sequence). The CDR3 loop spans 11 amino acids. The CDR3 region is CATSRFQPQHF. The CDR3 DNA reads as TGTGCCACCAGCAGATTTCAGCCCCAGCATTTT.

The chain has TRBV30 and TRBJ2-1; 11 nucleotides match TRBD2. Germline CDR1 and CDR2: GTSNPN and SVGIG (reference sequence). V shed 4 bases, J shed 6 bases, and the junction held 11 bases outside the gene matches. CDR3 length: 16 amino acids. In DNA form, the CDR3 reads TGTGCCTGGACCCGAGGGACTAGCGGTAAAAGCAATGAGCAGTTCTTC. Its protein is CAWTRGTSGKSNEQFF.

V gene TRBV7-3 combines with J gene TRBJ2-3; no reliable D call. Germline CDR1 reads SGHTA; CDR2 reads FQGTGA. The CDR3 covers 14 residues. Trimming left V 5 bases short and J 0 bases short, with 9 bases between. DNA of the CDR3: TGTGCCAGCAGCCCCGATCCAAGCACAGATACGCAGTATTTT. Protein: CASSPDPSTDTQYF.

This clone was detected only once. Here the CDR3 reads CASSEGTGNSPLHF. CDR3 bases: TGTGCCAGCAGTGAGGGGACAGGGAATTCACCCCTCCACTTT. The genes are TRBV6-4 and TRBJ1-6; 9 bases map to TRBD1. In germline, CDR1 is MRHNA, CDR2 SNTAGT. V shed 3 bases, J shed 7 bases, and the junction held 1 base outside the gene matches. The CDR3 length is 14 residues.

This chain uses TRBV6-5 with TRBJ1-1; tentatively, D is TRBD1 (5 bases). CDR3 size: 12 residues. The V gene's germline CDR1 is MNHEY and CDR2 SVGAGI. Trimming took 6 bases from V and 3 from J, leaving 8 bases between them. The CDR3, as DNA: TGTGCCAGCAGAGACAGATACACTGAAGCTTTCTTT. Protein product: CASRDRYTEAFF.

The rearrangement joins TRBV5-7 to TRBJ2-5, with 10 bases matching TRBD1. TRBV5-7 is an ORF, and what it does is uncertain. Trimming took 3 bases from V and 5 from J; bases not matched to a gene: 16. This CDR3 region has 18 residues. CDR3 coding DNA: TGTGCCAGCAGCTCTCTGCCCCCAGACAGGGGGCGCGAGGAGACCCAGTACTTC. Translated, it gives CASSSLPPDRGREETQYF.

This clone was counted between two and nine times. The J gene is TRBJ1-6, the V gene TRBV5-4; 7 positions agree with TRBD1. Germline trimming cut 4 bases from V and 8 bases from J; bases unmatched to any gene: 6. The CDR3 contains 14 residues. The V gene's germline CDR1 is SGHNT and CDR2 YYREEE (reference sequence). This chain's CDR3 is CASSLDRDHSPLHF. The DNA of the CDR3 is TGTGCCAGCAGCCTCGACAGGGATCATTCACCCCTCCACTTT.

The V gene is TRBV7-2, the J gene TRBJ2-1; tentative D call: TRBD1 (6 bases). Germline CDR1 and CDR2: SGHTA and FQGNSA. Trimming removed 3 bases from V and 6 bases from J, with 9 bases in between. This CDR3 contains 13 residues. CDR3 in amino acids: CASSLGQINEQFF. In DNA form, the CDR3 reads TGTGCCAGCAGCTTGGGACAAATCAATGAGCAGTTCTTC.

The V gene is TRBV30, the J gene TRBJ2-2; TRBD1 agrees at 7 bases. The CDR3 loop spans 15 amino acids. V gave up 2 bases and J gave up 1 base; unmatched junction bases: 4. Germline assignment: CDR1 GTSNPN and CDR2 SVGIG (reference sequence). The CDR3 loop is CAWSPGTENTGELFF. The CDR3, as DNA: TGTGCCTGGAGTCCCGGGACAGAGAACACCGGGGAGCTGTTTTTT.

The CDR3 DNA is TGTGCCAGCAGCTTATTACCGGATTCCTACGAGCAGTACTTC. Its translation is CASSLLPDSYEQYF. The V gene is TRBV7-9, the J gene TRBJ2-7, with D uncertain. V was shortened by 2 bases and J by 1 base, with 9 bases between the two germline ends. The CDR3 has 14 residues. Germline-derived CDR1 and CDR2 are SEHNR and FQNEAQ (reference sequence). Together with reference TRBV7-9 and TRBJ2-7, the CDR3 gives the full variable domain: DTGVSQNPRHKITKRGQNVTFRCDPISEHNRLYWYRQTLGQGPEFLTYFQNEAQLEKSRLLSDRFSAERPKGSFSTLEIQRTEQGDSAMYLCASSLLPDSYEQYFGPGTRLTVT.

The chain uses TRBV10-1 and TRBJ2-5; tentatively, D is TRBD2 (6 bases). Deletions cut 9 bases from V and 1 base from J, with 15 bases between. Germline CDR1 WNHNN, CDR2 SYGVQD (reference sequence). The CDR3 totals 14 residues. CDR3: CARPGGAPQETQYF. The CDR3 nucleotides read TGCGCCAGACCAGGAGGGGCGCCCCAAGAGACCCAGTACTTC.

Only a few counts were recorded for this clone. V is TRBV13 and J is TRBJ2-3, with D perhaps matching TRBD2 (6 bases). The germline V and J ends were trimmed by 2 bases and 2 bases, with 20 bases remaining between them. The CDR3 sequence is 18 residues long. Looked up from germline, CDR1 is PRHDT and CDR2 is FYEKMQ (reference sequence). The CDR3: CASSLNRRRGSFTDTQYF. CDR3 nucleotides: TGTGCCAGCAGCTTAAACCGGCGGCGGGGATCTTTCACAGATACGCAGTATTTT.

V is TRBV18 and J is TRBJ2-5; 13 nucleotides agree with TRBD2. Trimming took 1 base from V and 3 from J; bases not matched to a gene: 2. This CDR3 is 16 amino acids long. Germline V gene lookup returns CDR1 KGHSH and CDR2 LQKENI. For the CDR3, the DNA is TGTGCCAGCTCACCACAACTAGCGGGAGGGGAAGAGACCCAGTACTTC. Its protein is CASSPQLAGGEETQYF.

The gene calls are TRBV4-1 and TRBJ1-2; 7 bases align to TRBD1. Germline CDR1 is MGHRA and CDR2 is YSYEKL. The V and J ends lost 0 bases and 2 bases, in that order; junction bases with no gene match: 6. The CDR3 is made up of 16 amino acids. CDR3 sequence reads: CASSQDQQGPNYGYTF. The CDR3 coding sequence is TGCGCCAGCAGCCAAGATCAACAGGGGCCCAACTATGGCTACACCTTC.

The V gene is TRBV5-1, the J gene TRBJ2-1; 7 bases map to TRBD2. J was trimmed by 4 bases and V by 6 bases; bases with no gene match: 10. CDR1 and CDR2 from the germline V gene are SGHRS and YFSETQ. The CDR3 has 15 amino acids. The CDR3: CASNPGGGIYNEQFF. CDR3 nucleotide sequence: TGCGCCAGCAACCCTGGCGGGGGAATTTACAATGAGCAGTTCTTC.

The chain recombines TRBV6-5 with TRBJ1-2; D possibly corresponds to TRBD1 (5 bases). The CDR3 totals 12 residues. Germline loops: CDR1 MNHEY, CDR2 SVGAGI. V was cut by 5 bases and J by 5 bases, with 9 bases left in between. The CDR3 sequence is CASSQRGYGYTF. CDR3 DNA: TGTGCCAGCAGTCAAAGGGGATATGGCTACACCTTC.

The chain links TRBV11-2 to TRBJ2-3, with D tentatively TRBD2 (5 bases). Trimming removed 2 bases from V and 3 bases from J, with 9 bases in between. Germline CDR1 is SGHAT and CDR2 is FQNNGV. This CDR3 region has 14 residues. The CDR3 loop reads CASSLYRGTDTQYF. The DNA of the CDR3 is TGTGCCAGCAGCTTATATCGGGGAACAGATACGCAGTATTTT. Full variable domain (missing parts from reference TRBV11-2 and TRBJ2-3): EAGVAQSPRYKIIEKRQSVAFWCNPISGHATLYWYQQILGQGPKLLIQFQNNGVVDDSQLPKDRFSAERLKGVDSTLKIQPAKLEDSAVYLCASSLYRGTDTQYFGPGTRLTVL.

The chain joins TRBV11-1 to TRBJ2-5, with 10 positions matching TRBD2. V was clipped by 3 bases and J by 0 bases; unmatched bases: 7. Germline CDR1 SGHAT, CDR2 FQDESV (reference sequence). CDR3 length equals 17 residues. CDR3 sequence (DNA): TGTGCCAGCAGCTTTTCCAGAGCGGGGGGGAACCAAGAGACCCAGTACTTC. This encodes CASSFSRAGGNQETQYF.

The genes are TRBV18 and TRBJ1-1; no clear D. Trimming removed 3 bases from V and 1 base from J, with 9 bases in between. Germline V gene data show CDR1 as KGHSH and CDR2 as LQKENI. The CDR3 length is 14 residues. The CDR3 region is CASSPRTENTEAFF. The CDR3 nucleotides are TGTGCCAGCTCACCCCGGACGGAGAACACTGAAGCTTTCTTT. Together with reference TRBV18 and TRBJ1-1, the CDR3 gives the full variable domain: NAGVMQNPRHLVRRRGQEARLRCSPMKGHSHVYWYRQLPEEGLKFMVYLQKENIIDESGMPKERFSAEFPKEGPSILRIQQVVRGDSAAYFCASSPRTENTEAFFGQGTRLTVV.